One sample yielded the 18 T cell receptor beta chains listed below, sequenced in a study of PD-1 blockade in mismatch repair-deficient tumors. The protocol was immunoSEQ multiplex PCR, while the TCRdb copy is restricted to in-frame clones and leaves out a portion. The sample includes about 68,000 clones, 78% seen only once; the top ten take approximately 5%. The source material was peripheral blood, sampled 2 weeks after starting pembrolizumab. These receptors were obtained from an adult with mismatch repair-deficient cancer.

This chain connects TRBV6-5 to TRBJ1-2; D is ambiguous. Germline CDR1 is MNHEY and CDR2 is SVGAGI. CDR3 length: 13 amino acids. Trimming pared 6 bases from V and 0 bases from J, leaving 8 bases between. The DNA for the CDR3 is TGTGCCAGCAGGTCTGGGGCTAACTATGGCTACACCTTC. It encodes CASRSGANYGYTF.

The rearrangement uses TRBV6-1 and TRBJ2-1; D remains ambiguous. CDR1 and CDR2 (germline): MNHNS, SASEGT. The ends were cut back, 4 bases at V and 4 bases at J, with 5 bases in the middle. The CDR3 runs 12 residues. CDR3 residues: CASSGPYNEQFF. Here the CDR3 DNA reads TGTGCCAGCAGTGGTCCGTACAATGAGCAGTTCTTC.

The sample holds one count of this clone. The chain joins TRBV6-1 to TRBJ1-2; D is unclear. The germline V gene encodes CDR1 MNHNS and CDR2 SASEGT. V was shortened by 4 bases and J by 4 bases, with 13 bases between the two germline ends. CDR3 length equals 14 residues. The CDR3 region has the DNA TGTGCCAGCAGTGTACGGGAACGCGGCTATGGCTACACCTTC. Translation gives CASSVRERGYGYTF.

This clone turned up a few times. The rearrangement joins TRBV2 to TRBJ1-2; TRBD1 is a possible D gene (6 bases). The V and J ends lost 7 bases and 8 bases respectively, with 17 bases between them. The CDR3 is 13 residues long. Germline lookup yields CDR1 SNHLY and CDR2 FYNNEI. CDR3 in amino acids: CASNLQGFYGYTF. CDR3 bases: TGTGCCAGCAATCTACAGGGTTTCTACGGCTACACCTTC.

The chain carries TRBV6-1 and TRBJ2-7, with 9 bases aligning to TRBD1. V shed 4 bases, J shed 3 bases, and the junction held 10 bases outside the gene matches. Germline CDR1 MNHNS, CDR2 SASEGT. This CDR3 is built from 16 residues. The DNA of the CDR3 is TGTGCCAGCAGTGGAGAACAGGGGGCCTATAACTACGAGCAGTACTTC. Protein product: CASSGEQGAYNYEQYF.

This clone was counted a few times. The chain is built from TRBV14 and TRBJ2-5; TRBD1 or TRBD2 may be the D gene (5 bases each). This CDR3 is 17 amino acids long. Trimming stripped 0 bases from V and 5 bases from J, with 19 bases between. The germline gives CDR1 SGHDN, CDR2 FVKESK. The CDR3 DNA is TGTGCCAGCAGCCAAGAGTTGCGGGTTATCGGGACGGAGACCCAGTACTTC. Translation: CASSQELRVIGTETQYF. Variable domain in full (rest from reference TRBV14 and TRBJ2-5): EAGVTQFPSHSVIEKGQTVTLRCDPISGHDNLYWYRRVMGKEIKFLLHFVKESKQDESGMPNNRFLAERTGGTYSTLKVQPAELEDSGVYFCASSQELRVIGTETQYFGPGTRLLVL.

This clone was picked up a small number of times. The chain carries TRBV7-2 and TRBJ1-2, with 10 nucleotides matching TRBD1. From germline, CDR1 is SGHTA and CDR2 FQGNSA. V gave up 7 bases and J gave up 7 bases; unmatched junction bases: 12. CDR3 size: 15 residues. Written as DNA, the CDR3 is TGTGCCAGCACCTACCTGGGACAGGGGAGGGGTGGCTACACCTTC. Its translation is CASTYLGQGRGGYTF. Filled out from reference TRBV7-2 and TRBJ1-2, the complete variable domain reads GAGVSQSPSNKVTEKGKDVELRCDPISGHTALYWYRQSLGQGLEFLIYFQGNSAPDKSGLPSDRFSAERTGGSVSTLTIQRTQQEDSAVYLCASTYLGQGRGGYTFGSGTRLTVV.

The V call is TRBV9, the J call TRBJ1-2; TRBD1 matches 11 bases. The CDR3 is 17 amino acids. Trimming took 0 bases from V and 7 from J; bases not matched to a gene: 11. CDR1 and CDR2 from the germline V gene are SGDLS and YYNGEE. The CDR3 DNA reads TGTGCCAGCAGCGTAGCCGGACAGGGGGCGCGGGGAGGTGGCTACACCTTC. This encodes CASSVAGQGARGGGYTF. The full variable domain, its missing parts supplied by reference TRBV9 and TRBJ1-2, is DSGVTQTPKHLITATGQRVTLRCSPRSGDLSVYWYQQSLDQGLQFLIQYYNGEERAKGNILERFSAQQFPDLHSELNLSSLELGDSALYFCASSVAGQGARGGGYTFGSGTRLTVV.

The chain joins TRBV5-6 to TRBJ1-2, with a possible D match to TRBD1 (6 bases). The germline V gene has CDR1 SGHDT and CDR2 YYEEEE. Trimming pared 4 bases from V and 4 bases from J, leaving 17 bases between. The CDR3 spans 15 residues. The CDR3 region is CASSETLGGAYGYTF. The CDR3 DNA reads as TGTGCCAGCAGCGAAACCCTGGGGGGGGCCTATGGCTACACCTTC. Combining the CDR3 with reference TRBV5-6 and TRBJ1-2 gives the whole variable domain DAGVTQSPTHLIKTRGQQVTLRCSPKSGHDTVSWYQQALGQGPQFIFQYYEEEERQRGNFPDRFSGHQFPNYSSELNVNALLLGDSALYLCASSETLGGAYGYTFGSGTRLTVV.

This sequence joins TRBV27 and TRBJ2-5; 9 nucleotides align to TRBD2. The junction had 3 bases not matched to a gene; V was cut back by 4 bases and J by 3 bases. The germline gives CDR1 MNHEY, CDR2 SMNVEV (reference sequence). The CDR3 totals 14 residues. The DNA for the CDR3 is TGTGCCAGCAGTTCTCTAGCGGGAAAAGAGACCCAGTACTTC. Protein sequence: CASSSLAGKETQYF.

The chain carries TRBV30 and TRBJ1-2; D call uncertain. From germline, CDR1 is GTSNPN and CDR2 SVGIG (reference sequence). There are 11 residues in the CDR3. Between the trimmed V and J ends, which lost 7 bases and 6 bases, there was a span of 12 bases. CDR3 residues: CASHGENGYTF. The CDR3 bases are TGTGCCTCTCACGGGGAGAATGGCTACACCTTC.

This chain uses TRBV4-1 with TRBJ1-2, with D unresolved. Germline V gene lookup returns CDR1 MGHRA and CDR2 YSYEKL. V lost 4 bases and J 8 bases, leaving 20 bases between the germline ends. This CDR3 is 15 amino acids long. CDR3 loop: CASSPPGGLPYGYTF. For the CDR3, the DNA is TGCGCCAGCAGCCCCCCGGGAGGGCTCCCCTACGGCTACACCTTC.

The chain links TRBV6-5 to TRBJ2-3, with D perhaps matching TRBD2 (7 bases). The germline CDR1 and CDR2 sequences are MNHEY and SVGAGI. Trimming took 4 bases from V and 3 from J, leaving 17 bases between them. This CDR3 has 16 residues. The CDR3 sequence is CASSWGGGSLTDTQYF. The CDR3 DNA reads TGTGCCAGCAGTTGGGGGGGCGGGAGCTTGACAGATACGCAGTATTTT.

This clone showed up just a few times. The V and J genes are TRBV11-2 and TRBJ1-2; D uncertain. CDR3 length: 15 amino acids. The V and J ends lost 1 base and 2 bases respectively, with 11 bases between them. Germline V gene lookup returns CDR1 SGHAT and CDR2 FQNNGV. CDR3 DNA sequence: TGTGCCAGCAGCTTAGGTTTAGTAAGGAACTATGGCTACACCTTC. Its protein product is CASSLGLVRNYGYTF. Supplemented by reference TRBV11-2 and TRBJ1-2, the full variable domain reads EAGVAQSPRYKIIEKRQSVAFWCNPISGHATLYWYQQILGQGPKLLIQFQNNGVVDDSQLPKDRFSAERLKGVDSTLKIQPAKLEDSAVYLCASSLGLVRNYGYTFGSGTRLTVV.

The gene calls are TRBV15 and TRBJ2-1; D may match TRBD1 or TRBD2 (5 bases each). The CDR3 is 13 residues long. V lost 3 bases to trimming and J lost 5 bases, with 8 bases between them. Germline values: CDR1 LNHNV, CDR2 YYDKDF (reference sequence). The CDR3 protein is CATSSRGDNEQFF. The CDR3 nucleotides are TGTGCCACCAGCAGTAGAGGGGACAATGAGCAGTTCTTC.

The rearrangement links TRBV5-1 to TRBJ2-7; TRBD2 matches at 12 bases. V gave up 4 bases and J gave up 5 bases; unmatched junction bases: 7. This CDR3 spans 15 amino acids. Germline V lookup: CDR1 SGHRS, CDR2 YFSETQ. This CDR3 reads CASSLRTSGINEQYF. The CDR3 DNA sequence: TGCGCCAGCAGCCTCCGGACTAGCGGGATAAACGAGCAGTACTTC.

The rearrangement uses TRBV19 and TRBJ1-3; TRBD1 aligns across 8 bases. The J segment lost 9 bases and the V segment lost 5 bases, leaving 6 bases of the junction unmatched. Germline V lookup: CDR1 LNHDA, CDR2 SQIVND (reference sequence). CDR3 length: 13 residues. The CDR3 is CASSLDRGGTIYF. CDR3 bases: TGTGCCAGTAGTCTCGACAGGGGAGGCACCATATATTTT.

The chain couples TRBV5-1 to TRBJ2-2, with 7 bases lining up with TRBD1. Trimming removed 4 bases from V and 7 bases from J; junction bases left unmatched: 4. Germline V gene sequence: CDR1 SGHRS, CDR2 YFSETQ. This CDR3 has 13 residues. CDR3 amino acids: CASSVGQVGELFF. CDR3 nucleotides: TGCGCCAGCAGCGTAGGACAGGTCGGGGAGCTGTTTTTT.